The entry below gives a single T cell receptor (beta chain) sequence along with its context. These data belong to a study of shared clonotypes between healthy human individuals. Profiling relied on immunoSEQ multiplex PCR, and the TCRdb table lists in-frame clones only, not all of them. The table includes millions of clones, 85% to 95% detected once. This CDR3 is 14 amino acids long. Germline V CDR1 and CDR2: SGHDT, YYEEEE. Trimming cost V 3 bases and J 3 bases; bases outside gene matches: 6. Sequencing was performed on naive CD4+ T cells sorted from blood. The subset denotes: CD45RA+ positively selected. The chain combines TRBV5-6 with TRBJ2-7, with 7 bases lining up with TRBD1. The TCR originated in a man aged 18 to 29 in good health. Here the CDR3 reads CASSWWTGLYEQYF. For the CDR3, the DNA is TGTGCCAGCAGCTGGTGGACAGGACTCTACGAGCAGTACTTC.